The source of this T cell receptor beta chain is a study of radiotherapy plus CTLA-4 blockade in lung cancer. On this clone: The target antigen is unknown.

Study-wide results and caveats: After treatment with radiotherapy plus ipilimumab, TCR clones that came from the tumor expanded in blood. Among reported predictors of response, early blood T cell clone dynamics with interferon-beta performed best.

Patients with chemo-refractory metastatic non-small-cell lung cancer received focal radiation plus CTLA-4 blockade with ipilimumab. Sequencing was performed with immunoSEQ multiplex PCR; in TCRdb, only in-frame clones are kept and a portion is missing. The sample lists approximately 67,000 clones, about 80% occurring once. With 5 bases removed from V and 4 bases from J, the gap between germline ends came to 12 bases. The germline V gene has CDR1 LNHDA and CDR2 SQIVND (reference sequence). This CDR3 has 14 amino acids. The chain recombines TRBV19 with TRBJ2-4; tentative D call: TRBD2 (6 bases). The origin of this receptor is a human donor with non-small cell lung cancer who had a partial response to radiotherapy plus ipilimumab. The sequencing used peripheral blood, collected from a patient treated with radiotherapy plus ipilimumab. CDR3 sequence reads: CASSHPGEKNIQYF. The CDR3 bases are TGTGCCAGTAGTCACCCGGGGGAGAAAAACATTCAGTACTTC.